This entry features one T cell receptor beta chain sequence. These data come from a study of T cell changes during pregnancy in multiple sclerosis. The J segment lost 3 bases and the V segment lost 5 bases, leaving 0 bases of the junction unmatched. The CDR3 extends over 13 amino acids. CDR1 and CDR2 (germline): SNHLY, FYNNEI. The protocol was immunoSEQ multiplex PCR, while the TCRdb copy is restricted to in-frame clones and leaves out a portion. The sample yields roughly 75,000 clones, approximately 94% seen once. The rearrangement uses TRBV2 and TRBJ2-7; 11 bases fit TRBD2. The sample in question was peripheral blood, obtained after pregnancy. The origin of this receptor is a female donor in good health, enrolled as a control in a pregnancy study. CDR3 DNA sequence: TGTGCCAGCAGTACTAGCGGGGGCTACGAGCAGTACTTC. Protein product: CASSTSGGYEQYF.